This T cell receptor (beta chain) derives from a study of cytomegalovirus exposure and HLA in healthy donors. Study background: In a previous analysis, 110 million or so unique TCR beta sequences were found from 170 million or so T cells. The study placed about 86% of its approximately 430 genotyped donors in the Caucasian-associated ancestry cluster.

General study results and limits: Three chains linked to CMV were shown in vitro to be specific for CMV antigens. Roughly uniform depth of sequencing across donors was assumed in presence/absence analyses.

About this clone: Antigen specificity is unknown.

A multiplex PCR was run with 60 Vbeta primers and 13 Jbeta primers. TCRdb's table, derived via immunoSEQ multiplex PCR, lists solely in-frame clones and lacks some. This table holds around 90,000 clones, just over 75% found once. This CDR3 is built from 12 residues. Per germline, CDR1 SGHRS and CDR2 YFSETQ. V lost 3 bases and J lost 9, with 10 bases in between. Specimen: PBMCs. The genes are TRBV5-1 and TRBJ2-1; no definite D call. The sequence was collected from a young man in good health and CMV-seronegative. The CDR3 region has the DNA TGCGCCAGCAGCTCTTACATAGCTGAGCAGTTCTTC. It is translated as CASSSYIAEQFF.